This entry features one T cell receptor (beta chain) sequence. The CDR3 spans 15 residues. Germline CDR1 reads SGHRS; CDR2 reads YFSETQ. The J segment lost 4 bases and the V segment lost 0 bases, leaving 4 bases of the junction unmatched. The method was immunoSEQ multiplex PCR; TCRdb's version includes in-frame clones alone and lacks a portion of them. Of fewer than 550,000 clones listed, over 75% are singletons. These data originate in a study of shared clonotypes between healthy human individuals. V and J are TRBV5-1 and TRBJ1-2, with 9 bases lining up with TRBD1. This receptor was taken from a woman between 40 and 55 years old in good health. Some clones in this sample may be carry-over from other donors' samples. The specimen was PBMCs. The CDR3 DNA sequence: TGCGCCAGCAGCTTGGGTCCGGGACAGGGCTATGGCTACACCTTC. Translated, it gives CASSLGPGQGYGYTF. The full variable domain, with the rest looked up from reference TRBV5-1 and TRBJ1-2, is KAGVTQTPRYLIKTRGQQVTLSCSPISGHRSVSWYQQTPGQGLQFLFEYFSETQRNKGNFPGRFSGRQFSNSRSEMNVSTLELGDSALYLCASSLGPGQGYGYTFGSGTRLTVV.